The 11 T cell receptor beta chains below come from one sample, sequenced in a study of technical replicates of blood from several donors. TCRdb's table, derived via immunoSEQ multiplex PCR, lists solely in-frame clones and lacks some. The sample consists of around 97,000 clones, 95% to 96% of them appearing once. The specimen was T cells isolated from PBMCs. The receptors were gathered from a human donor in good health.

The gene calls are TRBV27 and TRBJ2-5, with unresolved D. V was cut by 11 bases and J by 0 bases, with 10 bases left in between. The germline CDR1 and CDR2 sequences are MNHEY and SMNVEV (reference sequence). This CDR3 is 12 amino acids long. For the CDR3, the DNA is TGTGCCTCCCCACAGAACCAAGAGACCCAGTACTTC. This gives the protein CASPQNQETQYF.

The chain carries TRBV7-2 and TRBJ1-5, with D maybe TRBD1 (5 bases). The CDR3 runs 15 residues. Looked up from germline, CDR1 is SGHTA and CDR2 is FQGNSA. V was cut by 1 base and J by 2 bases, with 9 bases left in between. The CDR3 reads CASSLGGGGNQPQHF. In DNA form, the CDR3 reads TGTGCCAGCAGCTTAGGGGGGGGAGGCAATCAGCCCCAGCATTTT.

Only one count was recorded for this clone. The chain combines TRBV4-2 with TRBJ2-7, with 8 bases that match TRBD1. Germline loops: CDR1 LGHNA, CDR2 YNFKEQ. J lost 2 bases, V lost 0 bases, and 3 bases had no gene match. This CDR3 has 15 amino acids. This CDR3 is CASSQEYRGTYEQYF. In nucleotides, the CDR3 is TGTGCCAGCAGCCAAGAATACAGGGGGACCTACGAGCAGTACTTC.

The CDR3 DNA reads TGTGCCACCCGGGACAGGGAAAAAAATCAGCCCCAGCATTTT. Translation: CATRDREKNQPQHF. The chain joins TRBV10-3 to TRBJ1-5; 9 positions agree with TRBD1. V shed 10 bases, J shed 4 bases, and the junction held 8 bases outside the gene matches. The CDR3 totals 14 residues. The germline V gene encodes CDR1 ENHRY and CDR2 SYGVKD.

This clone was recorded only once. The CDR3 sequence: CASSYYSGSNEQFF. CDR3 in DNA: TGTGCCAGCAGTTACTATAGCGGGAGCAATGAGCAGTTCTTC. The V gene is TRBV6-5, the J gene TRBJ2-1, with 9 bases aligning to TRBD2. The CDR3 is 14 amino acids. Germline CDR1 and CDR2: MNHEY and SVGAGI. Trimming took 1 base from V and 6 from J; bases not matched to a gene: 1.

This clone has a single count. The chain couples TRBV4-3 to TRBJ2-1, with D perhaps TRBD1 (6 bases). V lost 3 bases to trimming and J lost 4 bases, with 13 bases between them. CDR3 length: 15 residues. Germline-derived CDR1 and CDR2 are LGHNA and YSLEER. Here the CDR3 reads CASSQDSAKYNEQFF. In nucleotides, the CDR3 is TGCGCCAGCAGCCAGGACAGCGCTAAGTACAATGAGCAGTTCTTC.

This sequence joins TRBV5-5 and TRBJ1-1, with 8 bases lining up with TRBD1. Trimming at V came to 4 bases and at J to 3 bases, leaving 8 bases not matched to a gene. The germline V gene encodes CDR1 SGHKS and CDR2 YYEKEE (reference sequence). The CDR3 extends over 15 amino acids. In nucleotides, the CDR3 is TGTGCCAGCAGCCGTCTGGACAGGGTCGACACTGAAGCTTTCTTT. Protein: CASSRLDRVDTEAFF.

The chain couples TRBV4-1 to TRBJ2-5; D possibly corresponds to TRBD1 (5 bases). Germline V gives CDR1 MGHRA, CDR2 YSYEKL. The CDR3 is made up of 15 amino acids. The V end lost 1 base, the J end lost 5 bases, and 14 bases lay between the germline ends. This chain's CDR3 is CASSQGPGSHETQYF. CDR3 in DNA: TGCGCCAGCAGCCAAGGTCCAGGGTCCCACGAGACCCAGTACTTC.

Comment on this clone: An end of the junction differs from the germline gene, which may be a read error. The rearrangement uses TRBV7-2 and TRBJ2-7, with D tentatively TRBD1 (6 bases). Germline V CDR1 and CDR2: SGHTA, FQGNSA. CDR3 size: 14 residues. CDR3 region: CASSLARGVNEQYF. The CDR3 nucleotides read TGTGCCAGCAGCCTAGCCAGGGGTGTCAACGAGCAGTACTTC.

The chain joins TRBV5-1 to TRBJ2-7; 8 positions match TRBD1. This CDR3 has 14 residues. The germline V gene encodes CDR1 SGHRS and CDR2 YFSETQ. V shed 4 bases, J shed 2 bases, and the junction held 5 bases outside the gene matches. The CDR3 region has the DNA TGCGCCAGCAGCGTGGGGACAGGCCCCTACGAGCAGTACTTC. Translation: CASSVGTGPYEQYF.

The chain is built from TRBV11-2 and TRBJ1-4; TRBD1 matches 10 bases. Losses at the gene ends were 8 bases for V and 8 bases for J; bases not matched to a gene: 5. The CDR3 is 13 residues long. Germline lookup yields CDR1 SGHAT and CDR2 FQNNGV. The chain's CDR3 is CASLGQGSEKLFF. CDR3 nucleotide sequence: TGTGCCAGCCTGGGACAGGGGAGCGAAAAACTGTTTTTT.